This TCR beta chain was identified during a study of shared clonotypes between healthy human individuals. As for the study in general: Per donor, CD8 memory used one plate, CD8 naive used two, CD4 memory used three and CD4 naive used three.

Germline trimming cut 4 bases from V and 1 base from J; bases unmatched to any gene: 7. The CDR3 runs to 15 residues. Germline-derived CDR1 and CDR2 are SGHRS and YFSETQ. Here immunoSEQ multiplex PCR was the method, and the copy in TCRdb shows in-frame clones only, minus some. The table lists roughly 2.4 million clones, approximately 94% of them singletons. The sequence was obtained from a man between 18 and 35 years old in good health. Material for sequencing was naive CD4+ T cells sorted from blood. The subset was: CD45RA+ positively selected. The chain combines TRBV5-1 with TRBJ2-5; TRBD1 matches 7 bases. For the CDR3, the DNA is TGCGCCAGCAGCCGAGGGGGCGCGGGCCAAGAGACCCAGTACTTC. It is translated as CASSRGGAGQETQYF. Filled out from reference TRBV5-1 and TRBJ2-5, the complete variable domain reads KAGVTQTPRYLIKTRGQQVTLSCSPISGHRSVSWYQQTPGQGLQFLFEYFSETQRNKGNFPGRFSGRQFSNSRSEMNVSTLELGDSALYLCASSRGGAGQETQYFGPGTRLLVL.